This TCR beta chain came from a study of vaccination and CD4 T cells after COVID-19. Treatment denoted: roughly 10-day PBMC culture with coronavirus spike peptide pools or control peptides (ViraFEST assay). Antigen-specific T cell expansion with peptide pools preceded TCR sequencing in the ViraFEST approach. Sequenced with the Oncomine TCR Beta short-read assay was DNA taken from cultured CD4+ T cells. TCRdb re-called the PCR reads through MiXCR, storing one row per CDR3 protein. Altogether 8,500 to 14,000 distinct CDR3 sequences are present, approximately 69% being singletons, with the ten largest covering 9% to 12%. This clonotype was counted only a few times. The antigen is unknown. Specimen: CD4+ T cells from blood, cultured in vitro. The origin of this receptor is a human donor who had recovered from COVID-19.

The CDR3 region is CASSLRQSNYGYTF. CDR3 DNA: TGTGCCAGCAGTTTACGGCAGAGTAACTATGGCTACACCTTC. The chain uses TRBV12-3 or TRBV12-4 and TRBJ1-2; D gene unclear. The V gene lost 2 bases and the J gene lost 1 base, with 8 bases spanning the gap. CDR3 size: 14 residues.